This record looks at one TCR beta chain sequence and its context. These data come from a study of CD8+CD57+ T cells in acquired aplastic anemia. Study-level information: An average of roughly 3 ug of DNA was obtained from sorted CD4+ and CD8+ cells.

V lost 2 bases and J lost 7, with 17 bases in between. Germline V lookup: CDR1 MNHEY, CDR2 SVGAGI. CDR3 size: 15 residues. According to the study, genomic DNA was the template for TCR beta VDJ and CDR3 profiling. One entry per CDR3 protein results from TCRdb running MiXCR on the reads. The table shows roughly 190,000 distinct CDR3 sequences, with roughly half occurring only once. This sequence was found in a human donor in good health, serving as a control. The sample comprised sorted CD4+, CD8+, or CD8+CD57+ T cells (not recorded which) from PBMCs. The rearrangement joins TRBV6-5 to TRBJ1-2; D is possibly TRBD1 (5 bases). The CDR3 sequence: CASSYATGTAGGYTF. For the CDR3, the DNA is TGTGCCAGCAGTTACGCGACCGGGACGGCGGGTGGCTACACCTTC.